These 30 T cell receptor beta chains share one sample of origin, sequenced in a study of regulatory T cells in long-lasting Graves disease (dated by TCRdb to 2020 to 2023). The time point label corresponds to: newly diagnosed GD, antithyroid drugs for less than 3 months. For both TCR sequencing and RNA sequencing, RNA was extracted from PBMCs using TRIzol. Library prep was done by multiplex PCR. Sequencer: Illumina HiSeq 4000. iRepertoire HTBI primers and Arm-PCR amplification of CDR3 regions were used to construct TCR beta libraries. The raw public reads went through TCRdb reprocessing: fastp at Q25, MiXCR clone calling, in-frame beta chains kept. Each CDR3 protein appears once, grouped with its most common genes and DNA. Counted in this sample were a few hundred thousand distinct CDR3 sequences; roughly 15% of them appeared once. The ten largest clones capture about 15% of the sample. In addition, the sample was reused for a study of T cells in Graves' hyperthyroidism and ophthalmopathy.

Sequencing used peripheral blood mononuclear cells (PBMCs), obtained at new diagnosis, from a patient treated with antithyroid drugs. The receptors come from a woman aged 45-65 years with Graves disease. Donor details come from another sample of the same person, matched by shared clones.

In the case of this clonotype: A much larger clone lies a single base off, so this may be a read error. The chain recombines TRBV28 with TRBJ1-1; D is undetermined. CDR3 length: 16 amino acids. Germline lookup yields CDR1 MDHEN and CDR2 SYDVKM. Written as DNA, the CDR3 is TGTGCCATCAGTACCCCGGGAGGCAGGATGAACACTGAAGCTTTCTTT. This codes for CAISTPGGRMNTEAFF.

The sample holds a few counts of this clonotype. This CDR3 is CASSDTGRETQYF. Written as DNA, the CDR3 is TGTGCCAGCAGTGATACGGGGCGCGAGACCCAGTACTTC. The chain recombines TRBV25-1 with TRBJ2-5; D might be TRBD1 or TRBD2, each matching 5 bases. Germline V lookup: CDR1 MGHDK, CDR2 SYGVNS. Trimming removed 3 bases at V and 5 bases at J, with 10 bases between. The CDR3 spans 13 residues.

The J gene is TRBJ2-1, the V gene TRBV18, with 9 bases lining up with TRBD2. The CDR3 loop spans 15 amino acids. Looked up from germline, CDR1 is KGHSH and CDR2 is LQKENI. V was clipped by 1 base and J by 3 bases; unmatched bases: 1. The CDR3 coding sequence is TGTGCCAGCTCACCACAGACTAGCGGCTACAATGAGCAGTTCTTC. It yields the protein CASSPQTSGYNEQFF.

This clonotype came up a few times. The V call is TRBV10-1, the J call TRBJ1-5, with D tentatively TRBD1 (5 bases). The CDR3 sequence is 17 residues long. The V and J ends lost 2 bases and 0 bases respectively, with 14 bases between them. Germline loops: CDR1 WNHNN, CDR2 SYGVQD (reference sequence). The CDR3 sequence: CASSETWKGDSNQPQHF. The CDR3 coding sequence is TGCGCCAGCAGTGAGACTTGGAAAGGGGATAGCAATCAGCCCCAGCATTTT.

This clonotype was seen ten or more times. This chain links TRBV12-3 or TRBV12-4 with TRBJ1-1; D gene uncertain. With 7 bases removed from V and 5 bases from J, the gap between germline ends came to 11 bases. This CDR3 contains 12 residues. The CDR3 nucleotides read TGTGCCAGCATTGGCGTTTCTACTGAAGCTTTCTTT. This encodes CASIGVSTEAFF.

A few counts support this clonotype. CDR3: CASSLALEGVNEQFF. The CDR3 DNA reads as TGTGCCAGCAGTCTAGCACTAGAAGGGGTCAATGAGCAGTTCTTC. The V call is TRBV7-9, the J call TRBJ2-1; possibly TRBD1 or TRBD2 for D (5 bases each). The V end was cut by 6 bases, the J end by 6 bases, with 18 bases between. CDR3 size: 15 residues. Germline V gene data show CDR1 as SEHNR and CDR2 as FQNEAQ (reference sequence). The whole variable domain, remainder taken from reference TRBV7-9 and TRBJ2-1, is DTGVSQNPRHKITKRGQNVTFRCDPISEHNRLYWYRQTLGQGPEFLTYFQNEAQLEKSRLLSDRFSAERPKGSFSTLEIQRTEQGDSAMYLCASSLALEGVNEQFFGPGTRLTVL.

In its sample, this clonotype was seen a few times. The chain combines TRBV3-1 with TRBJ2-5; a possible D gene is TRBD1 (5 bases). Trimming stripped 2 bases from V and 5 bases from J, with 15 bases between. Germline CDR1 LGHDT, CDR2 YNNKEL (reference sequence). This CDR3 has 15 amino acids. CDR3 nucleotide sequence: TGTGCCAGCAGCCAAAGCGAGCTGGGGCTGGAGACCCAGTACTTC. It encodes CASSQSELGLETQYF.

This clonotype was seen at least ten times. The gene calls are TRBV20-1 and TRBJ2-1, with 9 bases fitting TRBD2. The CDR3 runs to 15 residues. The trim removed 7 bases at V and 0 bases at J, leaving 7 bases unmatched. CDR1 and CDR2 (germline): DFQATT, SNEGSKA (reference sequence). DNA for the CDR3: TGCAGTGGGACACTTAGCGGGAGCTCCTACAATGAGCAGTTCTTC. Protein sequence: CSGTLSGSSYNEQFF.

This sequence joins TRBV11-3 and TRBJ2-7; a possible D gene is TRBD1 (5 bases). Trimming removed 1 base at V and 2 bases at J, with 12 bases between. The CDR3 has 15 residues. Germline lookup yields CDR1 SGHNT and CDR2 YENEEA. CDR3: CASSLGNRLPYEQYF. The CDR3 coding sequence is TGTGCCAGCAGCTTAGGAAACAGGTTACCCTACGAGCAGTACTTC.

The chain carries TRBV2 and TRBJ2-1; 9 bases match TRBD2. Germline CDR1 SNHLY, CDR2 FYNNEI. The CDR3 spans 17 residues. Trimming removed 6 bases from V and 9 bases from J; junction bases left unmatched: 18. Written as DNA, the CDR3 is TGTGCCAGCAGAGGGGGGGCGGGAGGGCCTTTCAGCCGTGAGCAGTTCTTC. Translating gives CASRGGAGGPFSREQFF.

This clonotype was observed many times. This rearrangement joins TRBV6-2 or TRBV6-3 to TRBJ2-7; TRBD2 aligns across 12 bases. CDR3 size: 16 residues. Germline trimming cut 0 bases from V and 5 bases from J; bases unmatched to any gene: 5. Germline CDR1 is MNHEY and CDR2 is SVGEGT. CDR3 in DNA: TGTGCCAGCAGTTACTCGACTAGCGGGAGTTGGGACGAGCAGTACTTC. Translated: CASSYSTSGSWDEQYF.

This clonotype turned up a few times. The gene calls are TRBV3-1 and TRBJ2-3; D may be TRBD2 (6 bases). CDR3 length: 16 residues. Trimming removed 4 bases at V and 4 bases at J, with 18 bases between. The germline V gene has CDR1 LGHDT and CDR2 YNNKEL (reference sequence). The CDR3 coding sequence is TGTGCCAGCAGCCCCAGTACTAGCCCAGAGGCAGATACGCAGTATTTT. Its protein is CASSPSTSPEADTQYF.

This clonotype was seen once. The chain employs TRBV18 and TRBJ1-1, with TRBD1 as a possible D gene (5 bases). Trimming took 2 bases from V and 0 from J, leaving 13 bases between them. Germline V gives CDR1 KGHSH, CDR2 LQKENI. The CDR3 loop spans 16 amino acids. The CDR3 DNA follows: TGTGCCAGCTCACCAGGCGGGGCCCAAATGAACACTGAAGCTTTCTTT. It specifies CASSPGGAQMNTEAFF.

This clonotype has a count of ten or more. This sequence joins TRBV28 and TRBJ1-1; TRBD1 is a possible D gene (5 bases). Germline V gene sequence: CDR1 MDHEN, CDR2 SYDVKM. The CDR3 is made up of 14 amino acids. Trimming took 5 bases from V and 0 from J, leaving 10 bases between them. The CDR3 DNA sequence: TGTGCCAGCAGTCGACAGTCTATGAACACTGAAGCTTTCTTT. It yields the protein CASSRQSMNTEAFF.

The genes are TRBV28 and TRBJ1-4; perhaps TRBD1 as D (5 bases). Trimming removed 6 bases from V and 7 bases from J, with 18 bases in between. Germline CDR1 and CDR2: MDHEN and SYDVKM. The CDR3 length is 15 residues. The CDR3 sequence: CASSSGSGEREKLFF. The CDR3 DNA reads as TGTGCCAGCAGCAGCGGGTCGGGGGAGCGTGAAAAACTGTTTTTT.

This clonotype was recorded many times. The chain couples TRBV11-2 to TRBJ2-3; D not certain. V lost 0 bases and J lost 2, with 6 bases in between. CDR1 and CDR2 from the germline V gene are SGHAT and FQNNGV. The CDR3 contains 14 residues. The DNA for the CDR3 is TGTGCCAGCAGCTTAGACAGGCACACAGATACGCAGTATTTT. Translating it yields CASSLDRHTDTQYF.

The V and J genes are TRBV10-3 and TRBJ2-3, with TRBD2 matching 7 bases. J gave up 2 bases and V 2 bases, and 4 bases lay outside the gene matches. The V gene's germline CDR1 is ENHRY and CDR2 SYGVKD. This CDR3 comprises 15 residues. This chain's CDR3 is CAISEREVTTDTQYF. The CDR3 DNA reads TGTGCCATCAGTGAGCGGGAGGTTACCACAGATACGCAGTATTTT.

In this sample, this clonotype turned up many times. CDR3 DNA sequence: TGTGCCAGCAGCCAAATTAGCGGGTTCTTAGGGGTTGAGCAGTTCTTC. Protein product: CASSQISGFLGVEQFF. The chain carries TRBV3-1 and TRBJ2-1, with 7 positions matching TRBD2. Per germline, CDR1 LGHDT and CDR2 YNNKEL (reference sequence). The CDR3 length is 16 residues. V was pared by 2 bases and J by 9 bases, with 13 bases of the junction left unmatched.

The rearrangement joins TRBV20-1 to TRBJ2-5, with TRBD2 identical over 11 bases. V shed 5 bases and J 3 bases; nucleotides not matched to a gene: 8. The germline V gene encodes CDR1 DFQATT and CDR2 SNEGSKA (reference sequence). The CDR3 extends over 15 amino acids. This chain's CDR3 is CSAPRSSGGEETQYF. The CDR3 DNA follows: TGCAGTGCTCCCCGGAGTAGCGGGGGGGAAGAGACCCAGTACTTC.

This clonotype has ten or more counts. The chain combines TRBV5-1 with TRBJ1-6; 10 positions agree with TRBD1. This CDR3 has 14 amino acids. The junction had 4 bases not matched to a gene; V was cut back by 4 bases and J by 9 bases. Germline CDR1 SGHRS, CDR2 YFSETQ. CDR3 sequence (DNA): TGCGCCAGCAGCGAGACAGGGGGCGTTTCACCCCTCCACTTT. The encoded protein is CASSETGGVSPLHF.

This clonotype occurred many times. This chain links TRBV27 with TRBJ2-2, with 10 positions matching TRBD2. Trimming removed 5 bases from V and 7 bases from J; junction bases left unmatched: 19. CDR1 is MNHEY and CDR2 is SMNVEV in the germline V gene (reference sequence). This CDR3 spans 19 amino acids. CDR3 loop: CASSPFEGTSGREVGELFF. The CDR3 DNA reads as TGTGCCAGCAGTCCCTTCGAGGGAACCAGCGGGAGGGAGGTCGGGGAGCTGTTTTTT.

This clonotype was detected many times. This chain uses TRBV4-1 with TRBJ1-4; TRBD1 might be the D (5 bases). The V gene lost 0 bases and the J gene lost 8 bases, with 13 bases spanning the gap. The CDR3 has 15 amino acids. CDR1 and CDR2 from the germline V gene are MGHRA and YSYEKL. The CDR3, as DNA: TGCGCCAGCAGCCAAGAAGGGACTAGAGGGGAAAAACTGTTTTTT. It yields the protein CASSQEGTRGEKLFF.

This chain links TRBV5-1 with TRBJ2-7; unclear D gene. CDR3 length equals 11 residues. Germline V gene lookup returns CDR1 SGHRS and CDR2 YFSETQ. The CDR3 DNA is TGCGCGCAAAACGGCGTCTGCGAGCAGTACTTC. Translated: CAQNGVCEQYF. Supplemented by reference TRBV5-1 and TRBJ2-7, the full variable domain reads KAGVTQTPRYLIKTRGQQVTLSCSPISGHRSVSWYQQTPGQGLQFLFEYFSETQRNKGNFPGRFSGRQFSNSRSEMNVSTLELGDSALYLCAQNGVCEQYFGPGTRLTVT.

This clonotype was detected only a few times. The V gene is TRBV10-3, the J gene TRBJ1-5; TRBD1 agrees at 7 bases. The V segment lost 4 bases and the J segment 4 bases; nucleotides outside the gene matches: 4. CDR1 is ENHRY, CDR2 SYGVKD, per germline. CDR3 length: 14 amino acids. The CDR3 protein is CAISGTGENQPQHF. CDR3 nucleotides: TGTGCCATCAGTGGGACAGGAGAAAATCAGCCCCAGCATTTT.

V and J are TRBV5-5 and TRBJ1-5; D unresolved. Germline lookup yields CDR1 SGHKS and CDR2 YYEKEE (reference sequence). The CDR3 consists of 17 residues. V dropped 0 bases and J dropped 9 bases, with 22 bases sitting between them. The CDR3 loop is CASSLGVWSWSSAPQHF. CDR3 sequence (DNA): TGTGCCAGCAGCTTGGGCGTTTGGAGTTGGTCTTCCGCGCCCCAGCATTTT.

This clonotype was observed at least ten times. V and J are TRBV13 and TRBJ1-1; no clear D gene. The CDR3 length is 14 residues. Trimming shortened V by 1 base and J by 0 bases, and 6 bases separated the two germline ends. Germline assignment: CDR1 PRHDT and CDR2 FYEKMQ (reference sequence). The chain's CDR3 is CASSLELMNTEAFF. The CDR3 nucleotides are TGTGCCAGCAGCTTAGAACTGATGAACACTGAAGCTTTCTTT.

This clonotype was detected ten times or more. CDR3 region: CASIGTPSSYEQYF. Here the CDR3 DNA reads TGTGCCAGCATCGGGACCCCTAGCTCCTACGAGCAGTACTTC. J is TRBJ2-7 and V is TRBV28; tentatively, D is TRBD1 or TRBD2 (5 bases each). Trimming cost V 7 bases and J 0 bases, with 13 bases left between them. Germline CDR1 MDHEN, CDR2 SYDVKM. CDR3 length equals 14 residues.

This clonotype was picked up a small number of times. This chain uses TRBV10-3 with TRBJ2-2; TRBD1 matches 8 bases. V lost 2 bases and J lost 1; bases outside the gene matches: 12. This CDR3 contains 19 residues. Germline values: CDR1 ENHRY, CDR2 SYGVKD. CDR3 amino acids: CAISEARGRGTGNTGELFF. In DNA form, the CDR3 reads TGTGCCATCAGTGAGGCTCGGGGCCGAGGGACAGGGAACACCGGGGAGCTGTTTTTT.

The V call is TRBV27, the J call TRBJ2-6; 8 nucleotides line up with TRBD2. Per germline, CDR1 MNHEY and CDR2 SMNVEV (reference sequence). This CDR3 is built from 15 residues. V was pared by 9 bases and J by 2 bases, with 6 bases of the junction left unmatched. Here the CDR3 DNA reads TGTGCCAGTCGACGCGGGGGGCCTGGGGCCAACGTCCTGACTTTC. Amino acids: CASRRGGPGANVLTF.

This clonotype was detected many times. The gene calls are TRBV12-3 or TRBV12-4 and TRBJ2-7; D unresolved. V lost 2 bases to trimming and J lost 0 bases, with 5 bases between them. This CDR3 has 13 residues. CDR3 amino acids: CASSLLASYEQYF. Here the CDR3 DNA reads TGTGCCAGCAGTTTATTGGCCTCCTACGAGCAGTACTTC.